Listed here are 12 T cell receptor beta chains from one sample, sequenced in a study of blood T cell repertoires in COVID-19. Only in-frame clones appear in the TCRdb table, and some are missing; sequencing was by immunoSEQ multiplex PCR. The repertoire consists of some 190,000 clones, with about 88% occurring once and the leading ten covering under 2.5%. The source material was PBMCs or T cells enriched from blood (not recorded which). The receptors come from a woman between 40 and 50 years old with acute COVID-19.

The chain uses TRBV7-9 and TRBJ1-4; unclear D gene. Trimming left V 1 base short and J 8 bases short, with 17 bases between. The CDR3 length is 16 residues. Germline CDR1 reads SEHNR; CDR2 reads FQNEAQ (reference sequence). The CDR3 bases are TGTGCCAGCAGCTTAGGGAGTGGAGGGCGGTTCGAAAAACTGTTTTTT. Translation: CASSLGSGGRFEKLFF.

V usage is TRBV13 and J usage is TRBJ2-3; D remains unclear. The V and J ends lost 3 bases and 4 bases respectively, with 23 bases between them. The CDR3 has 18 residues. Germline CDR1 and CDR2: PRHDT and FYEKMQ (reference sequence). The CDR3 protein is CASSFRPVGPGSADTQYF. Here the CDR3 DNA reads TGTGCCAGCAGCTTCCGACCTGTTGGCCCCGGGTCCGCAGATACGCAGTATTTT.

V is TRBV9 and J is TRBJ2-1, with D tentatively TRBD1 (7 bases). CDR3 length: 17 residues. Trimming took 3 bases from V and 4 from J, leaving 20 bases between them. CDR1 SGDLS and CDR2 YYNGEE come from the germline V gene. CDR3 sequence: CASSEGIGRGRYNEQFF. The CDR3 nucleotides are TGTGCCAGCAGCGAAGGGATCGGCAGGGGGAGGTACAATGAGCAGTTCTTC.

The V call is TRBV5-1, the J call TRBJ2-1; 9 bases are shared with TRBD2. Germline loops: CDR1 SGHRS, CDR2 YFSETQ. This CDR3 is 15 amino acids long. The junction had 7 bases not matched to a gene; V was cut back by 4 bases and J by 5 bases. This CDR3 is CASSRTSALNNEQFF. The DNA of the CDR3 is TGCGCCAGCAGCAGGACTAGCGCCCTTAACAATGAGCAGTTCTTC.

This chain connects TRBV12-5 to TRBJ2-3; no definite D call. CDR1 and CDR2 (germline): LGHNT, FRNRAP. V lost 1 base to trimming and J lost 2 bases, with 7 bases between them. The CDR3 runs 14 residues. Here the CDR3 reads CASGLGASTDTQYF. CDR3 bases: TGTGCTAGTGGTTTGGGAGCGTCCACAGATACGCAGTATTTT.

V usage is TRBV29-1 and J usage is TRBJ2-7; 9 bases match TRBD1. CDR1 and CDR2 (germline): SQVTM, ANQGSEA. The trim removed 7 bases at V and 1 base at J, leaving 8 bases unmatched. CDR3 size: 14 residues. This CDR3 reads CSGAPGTGSYEQYF. The CDR3 DNA sequence: TGCAGCGGTGCACCCGGGACAGGGTCCTACGAGCAGTACTTC.

This chain links TRBV10-3 with TRBJ2-5, with D possibly matching TRBD2 (6 bases). The CDR3 length is 13 residues. The germline gives CDR1 ENHRY, CDR2 SYGVKD. Trimming stripped 5 bases from V and 3 bases from J, with 10 bases between. CDR3 bases: TGTGCCATCAGTCCTAGCGAAGAAGAGACCCAGTACTTC. Amino acids: CAISPSEEETQYF.

The chain has TRBV19 and TRBJ2-5, with D hard to call. The CDR3 runs to 13 residues. Deletions cut 5 bases from V and 2 bases from J, with 9 bases between. Germline CDR1 and CDR2: LNHDA and SQIVND (reference sequence). CDR3 amino acids: CASSATEQETQYF. The CDR3 bases are TGTGCCAGTAGTGCCACAGAGCAAGAGACCCAGTACTTC.

The rearrangement links TRBV11-2 to TRBJ2-7, with 10 bases identical to TRBD2. V lost 1 base and J lost 6; bases outside the gene matches: 3. The CDR3 runs to 14 residues. Per germline, CDR1 SGHAT and CDR2 FQNNGV. This CDR3 is CASSLAGTSVEQYF. CDR3 nucleotides: TGTGCCAGCAGCTTAGCCGGGACTAGCGTCGAGCAGTACTTC. Full variable domain (outside the CDR3, taken from reference TRBV11-2 and TRBJ2-7): EAGVAQSPRYKIIEKRQSVAFWCNPISGHATLYWYQQILGQGPKLLIQFQNNGVVDDSQLPKDRFSAERLKGVDSTLKIQPAKLEDSAVYLCASSLAGTSVEQYFGPGTRLTVT.

V usage is TRBV2 and J usage is TRBJ1-1; D unclear. Trimming left V 4 bases short and J 2 bases short, with 11 bases between. Germline lookup yields CDR1 SNHLY and CDR2 FYNNEI. This CDR3 comprises 14 residues. CDR3 coding DNA: TGTGCCAGCAGTGTAGAGGGCTCTAACACTGAAGCTTTCTTT. Amino acids: CASSVEGSNTEAFF.

This chain links TRBV12-3 or TRBV12-4 with TRBJ2-1; D unresolved. There are 12 residues in the CDR3. Trimming removed 3 bases from V and 3 bases from J, with 3 bases in between. The chain's CDR3 is CASSFHYNEQFF. In nucleotides, the CDR3 is TGTGCCAGCAGTTTCCACTACAATGAGCAGTTCTTC.

The chain combines TRBV5-8 with TRBJ2-1; D may be TRBD2 (6 bases). Germline V CDR1 and CDR2: SGHTS, YDEGEE. The CDR3 loop spans 15 amino acids. V was clipped by 4 bases and J by 4 bases, with 15 bases between them. As DNA, the CDR3 is TGTGCCAGCAGCCCGGAGGGGTTTTCATACAATGAGCAGTTCTTC. It encodes CASSPEGFSYNEQFF.